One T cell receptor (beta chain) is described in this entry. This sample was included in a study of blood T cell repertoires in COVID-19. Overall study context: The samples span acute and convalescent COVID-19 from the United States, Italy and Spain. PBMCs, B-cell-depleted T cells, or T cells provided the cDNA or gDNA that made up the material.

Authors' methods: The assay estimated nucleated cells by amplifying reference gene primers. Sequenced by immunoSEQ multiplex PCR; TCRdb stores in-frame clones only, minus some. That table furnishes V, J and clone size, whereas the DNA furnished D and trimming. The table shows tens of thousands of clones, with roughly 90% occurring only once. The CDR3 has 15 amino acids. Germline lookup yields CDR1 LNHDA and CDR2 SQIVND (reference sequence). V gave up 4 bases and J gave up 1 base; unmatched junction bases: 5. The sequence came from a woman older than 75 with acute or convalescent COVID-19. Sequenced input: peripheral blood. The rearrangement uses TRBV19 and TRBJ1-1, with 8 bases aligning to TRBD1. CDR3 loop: CASSTQGAGNTEAFF. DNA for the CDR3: TGTGCCAGTAGTACTCAGGGGGCGGGGAACACTGAAGCTTTCTTT.